Following are 21 T cell receptor beta chains from one sample sequenced in a study of CD8 T cells in ankylosing spondylitis. TCRdb fed the 5' RACE reads into MiXCR, producing one record per CDR3 protein. The repertoire holds some 350,000 distinct CDR3 sequences, with about 15% as singletons. The sample comprised blood, either unsorted or a sorted T cell fraction (not recorded which). The receptors were sampled from a male donor with ankylosing spondylitis or in good health (not recorded which).

The chain couples TRBV6-5 to TRBJ1-5; the D is unclear. This CDR3 has 16 residues. Germline V gives CDR1 MNHEY, CDR2 SVGAGI. V gave up 0 bases and J gave up 11 bases, with 20 bases separating them. CDR3 in DNA: TGTGCCAGCAGTTACTCGTTAGCAAGATCCGGTGGGGCCCAGCATTTT. As protein: CASSYSLARSGGAQHF.

This clonotype turned up a few times. The chain couples TRBV28 to TRBJ2-2; maybe TRBD2 (7 bases). CDR3 length: 17 amino acids. V gave up 3 bases and J gave up 5 bases, with 19 bases separating them. Germline loops: CDR1 MDHEN, CDR2 SYDVKM. CDR3: CASSLDKGGARTGELFF. The CDR3 nucleotides are TGTGCCAGCAGTTTGGATAAAGGGGGGGCAAGGACCGGGGAGCTGTTTTTT.

A note on this clonotype: One base separates it from a far larger clone, so it is likely a read error. The rearrangement links TRBV7-6 to TRBJ2-2, with no clear D. Per the germline V gene, CDR1 is SGHVS and CDR2 is FNYEAQ. The CDR3 is made up of 13 amino acids. Trimming removed 2 bases at V and 1 base at J, with 2 bases between. The CDR3 loop is CASSLKNTGELFF. As DNA, the CDR3 is TGTGCCAGCAGCTTAAAGAACACCGGGGAGCTGTTTTTT.

The gene calls are TRBV9 and TRBJ2-1; 11 nucleotides match TRBD2. Trimming removed 3 bases from V and 9 bases from J; junction bases left unmatched: 8. Per germline, CDR1 SGDLS and CDR2 YYNGEE. There are 15 residues in the CDR3. CDR3 nucleotides: TGTGCCAGCAGCGCTACTAGCGGGAGTCTGGGTGAGCAGTTCTTC. This translates into CASSATSGSLGEQFF.

This clonotype was seen more than once but under ten times. In DNA, the CDR3 is TGTGCCAGCAGCCGTGAGGCTTTGGCGGATACGCAGTATTTT. Translated, it gives CASSREALADTQYF. The chain links TRBV7-9 to TRBJ2-3, with D hard to call. The CDR3 runs 14 residues. The V and J ends lost 5 bases and 6 bases respectively, with 15 bases between them. Per germline, CDR1 SEHNR and CDR2 FQNEAQ (reference sequence).

This clonotype showed up many times. A junction boundary mismatches the germline segment, possibly from a read error. The genes are TRBV5-1 and TRBJ1-3; D remains ambiguous. Germline loops: CDR1 SGHRS, CDR2 YFSETQ. The CDR3 runs to 14 residues. CDR3 in DNA: TGTGCCAGCAGTTTAGCCGGGTCTGGAAACACCATATATTTT. The encoded protein is CASSLAGSGNTIYF.

This clonotype was counted only a few times. The genes are TRBV3-1 and TRBJ2-2, with TRBD1 identical over 10 bases. CDR3 length equals 15 residues. The junction had 4 bases not matched to a gene; V was cut back by 3 bases and J by 6 bases. The germline gives CDR1 LGHDT, CDR2 YNNKEL (reference sequence). CDR3 sequence (DNA): TGTGCCAGCAGCCACCGGGACAGGGGCCCCGGGGAGCTGTTTTTT. It yields the protein CASSHRDRGPGELFF.

This clonotype turned up a few times. V and J are TRBV7-6 and TRBJ2-5, with 7 bases lining up with TRBD1. V dropped 4 bases and J dropped 7; count of bases not matched to a gene: 9. Per the germline V gene, CDR1 is SGHVS and CDR2 is FNYEAQ. The CDR3 sequence is 14 residues long. CDR3 region: CASSSGQVIGTQYF. DNA for the CDR3: TGTGCCAGCAGCTCTGGACAGGTGATTGGGACCCAGTACTTC.

The chain is built from TRBV3-1 and TRBJ2-7, with D unclear. The V gene's germline CDR1 is LGHDT and CDR2 YNNKEL (reference sequence). V was clipped by 1 base and J by 4 bases, with 5 bases between them. This CDR3 comprises 12 residues. Here the CDR3 reads CASSQVPYEQYF. The DNA of the CDR3 is TGTGCCAGCAGCCAAGTTCCTTACGAGCAGTACTTC.

The rearrangement joins TRBV6-1 to TRBJ2-2, with a possible D match to TRBD1 (6 bases). This CDR3 is 15 amino acids long. The V and J ends lost 10 bases and 2 bases respectively, with 17 bases between them. Germline CDR1 reads MNHNS; CDR2 reads SASEGT. Here the CDR3 DNA reads TGTGCCACTATCTCCGGACAGCGAAACACCGGGGAGCTGTTTTTT. This codes for CATISGQRNTGELFF.

This clonotype was picked up a small number of times. The V and J genes are TRBV7-9 and TRBJ2-7, with TRBD2 identical over 8 bases. The CDR3 runs 15 residues. V shed 4 bases and J 6 bases; nucleotides not matched to a gene: 11. The germline V gene encodes CDR1 SEHNR and CDR2 FQNEAQ (reference sequence). CDR3 amino acids: CASSSPGSGIREQYF. CDR3 sequence (DNA): TGTGCCAGCAGCTCCCCGGGTAGCGGGATACGCGAGCAGTACTTC.

The chain recombines TRBV20-1 with TRBJ2-7; 8 bases fit TRBD2. Unmatched junction bases numbered 12, after V lost 3 bases and J lost 2 bases. Germline V gene lookup returns CDR1 DFQATT and CDR2 SNEGSKA (reference sequence). The CDR3 is 16 amino acids. The CDR3 spells CSARALKSSGTYEQYF. The CDR3, as DNA: TGCAGTGCTAGGGCTTTAAAGAGTAGCGGGACCTACGAGCAGTACTTC.

This clonotype was seen a handful of times. This CDR3 reads CAWMGFNTEAFF. The CDR3 DNA reads TGTGCCTGGATGGGGTTCAACACTGAAGCTTTCTTT. The chain recombines TRBV30 with TRBJ1-1; no clear D. The V gene lost 4 bases and the J gene lost 2 bases, with 8 bases spanning the gap. CDR1 and CDR2 (germline): GTSNPN, SVGIG (reference sequence). The CDR3 has 12 residues.

This clonotype was seen just once. The chain joins TRBV3-1 to TRBJ2-5; TRBD2 matches 11 bases. CDR3 size: 15 residues. CDR1 LGHDT and CDR2 YNNKEL come from the germline V gene (reference sequence). The V and J ends lost 4 bases and 2 bases, in that order; junction bases with no gene match: 3. The CDR3 DNA reads as TGTGCCAGCAGCCGGGGACTAGCGGATCAAGAGACCCAGTACTTC. It is translated as CASSRGLADQETQYF.

V usage is TRBV6-1 and J usage is TRBJ2-7, with D possibly being TRBD1 (6 bases). In germline, CDR1 is MNHNS, CDR2 SASEGT. V lost 8 bases to trimming and J lost 3 bases, with 17 bases between them. This CDR3 spans 14 amino acids. The CDR3 is CASRLGGHVYEQYF. CDR3 DNA: TGTGCCAGCCGCTTAGGGGGTCATGTCTACGAGCAGTACTTC.

The rearrangement links TRBV29-1 to TRBJ2-7; possible D gene TRBD2, 6 bases. The CDR3 is made up of 11 amino acids. The V gene's germline CDR1 is SQVTM and CDR2 ANQGSEA. V dropped 4 bases and J dropped 5 bases, with 9 bases sitting between them. The CDR3 DNA reads as TGCAGCGTTGTGGCTAGCGACGAGCAGTACTTC. This translates into CSVVASDEQYF.

The rearrangement joins TRBV7-2 to TRBJ1-5; a possible D gene is TRBD1 (5 bases). The V gene lost 4 bases and the J gene lost 6 bases, with 7 bases spanning the gap. Germline lookup yields CDR1 SGHTA and CDR2 FQGNSA. This CDR3 region has 12 residues. CDR3 protein: CASSSGSQPQHF. CDR3 bases: TGTGCCAGCAGCTCAGGGTCTCAGCCCCAGCATTTT. The variable domain in full, completed from reference TRBV7-2 and TRBJ1-5, reads GAGVSQSPSNKVTEKGKDVELRCDPISGHTALYWYRQSLGQGLEFLIYFQGNSAPDKSGLPSDRFSAERTGGSVSTLTIQRTQQEDSAVYLCASSSGSQPQHFGDGTRLSIL.

In its sample, this clonotype was seen a few times. The CDR3 spells CASSVAVLGQGAKGEQYF. The CDR3 bases are TGTGCCAGTTCTGTAGCCGTCCTGGGACAAGGAGCAAAGGGGGAGCAGTACTTC. The V gene is TRBV12-3 or TRBV12-4, the J gene TRBJ2-7; D perhaps matches TRBD1 (6 bases). The length of the CDR3 is 18 residues. Trimming pared 9 bases from V and 7 bases from J, leaving 34 bases between.

The chain links TRBV28 to TRBJ2-3; TRBD1 aligns across 8 bases. The CDR3 runs 14 residues. The V gene end was trimmed by 6 bases and the J gene end by 1 base; junction bases not matched to a gene: 3. Germline CDR1 MDHEN, CDR2 SYDVKM. The CDR3 DNA reads TGTGCCAGCAGGTTGACAGGGGGCACAGATACGCAGTATTTT. Its translation: CASRLTGGTDTQYF.

The chain couples TRBV6-5 to TRBJ2-4; 8 bases agree with TRBD2. The germline V gene encodes CDR1 MNHEY and CDR2 SVGAGI. V lost 1 base, J lost 3 bases, and 8 bases stayed unmatched. The CDR3 runs to 17 residues. The CDR3 sequence is CASSYFPPGGDKNIQYF. CDR3 DNA: TGTGCCAGCAGTTACTTTCCCCCGGGGGGGGACAAAAACATTCAGTACTTC.

This clonotype was detected a few times. The rearrangement links TRBV5-1 to TRBJ2-1; 9 bases agree with TRBD2. In germline, CDR1 is SGHRS, CDR2 YFSETQ. V gave up 4 bases and J gave up 8 bases; unmatched junction bases: 13. The CDR3 consists of 16 residues. The CDR3 bases are TGCGCCAGCAGCCAGTCCGGGACTAGCCGTTTCGATGAGCAGTTCTTC. This encodes CASSQSGTSRFDEQFF.